Sequencing of this T cell receptor (beta chain) was carried out in a study of CD8 T cells in Susac syndrome. The multiple sclerosis control group was made up of treatment-naive patients with stable or active relapsing-remitting disease. About 0.5 to 1 ug RNA was reverse transcribed with random hexamers. The immunoSEQ assay covered 54 Vbeta and 13 Jbeta segments for CDR3. A single record per CDR3 protein comes from TCRdb applying MiXCR to the immunoSEQ multiplex PCR reads. The data show 250,000 to 350,000 distinct CDR3 sequences, 70% to 90% seen once. In this sample, this clonotype turned up a few times. The CDR3 sequence is 16 residues long. With 0 bases removed from V and 0 bases from J, the gap between germline ends came to 13 bases. Germline V gene data show CDR1 as SGHKS and CDR2 as YYEKEE (reference sequence).

This clonotype originated in a human donor with multiple sclerosis. Sequencing was carried out using CD8+ T cells from PBMCs. The V and J genes are TRBV5-5 and TRBJ2-7; D gene ambiguous. In nucleotides, the CDR3 is TGTGCCAGCAGCTTGGTAATCTGGAGTATCTCCTACGAGCAGTACTTC. It yields the protein CASSLVIWSISYEQYF.